This TCR beta chain was sequenced during a study of T-cell reconstitution after alpha-beta-depleted transplantation in children (dated by TCRdb to the mid-2010s). Study-level background: The study quantitatively tracked T-cell immune reconstitution after TCRalphabeta/CD19-depleted allogeneic hematopoietic cell transplantation in children using TCR repertoire profiling.

Taken with the paper, the label for treatment or condition translates to: allogeneic hematopoietic cell transplantation with graft depleted of TCRalphabeta T cells and CD19 B cells. Transplant recipients were children who received TCRalphabeta/CD19-depleted allogeneic hematopoietic cell grafts. With respect to this clonotype: The clone's antigen remains unknown. Qualities for individual bases were not recorded, and no much larger clone is one base off.

Library creation used PCR. The run used an Illumina HiSeq 2500. To normalize quantification of the TCRbeta repertoire, the TCR libraries were built with molecular barcoding that relied on unique molecular identifiers. In-frame beta chains were kept once TCRdb had trimmed the public reads at Q25 with fastp and called clones with MiXCR. Duplicate CDR3 protein sequences are folded into a single record with the most common DNA and genes. Recorded for this sample are 300,000 to 350,000 distinct CDR3 sequences; 23% of them occurred a single time. Roughly 11% of the sample lies in the top ten. The investigation overall reported the following: The apparently early recovery of alphabetaT-cell counts about two months after transplant reportedly depended on only several hundred rapidly expanded clones that came from non-depleted graft cells. In some patients, the high TCRbeta diversity seen at day 60 was put down to recipient T cells and intrathymic progenitors that had survived conditioning. The frequencies of hyperexpanded clones fell over the following months, and after one year, T-cell counts and TCRbeta diversity were mostly attributed to newly produced T cells.

Its CDR3 holds 14 amino acids, cysteine through phenylalanine. The kept DNA is CDR3 alone, 42 bases in frame from the first base. Trimming removed 5 bases from V and 9 bases from J, leaving 17 bases between the germline ends. CDR1 and CDR2, looked up from the germline V gene, are SGHTA and FQGNSA. This clonotype originated in a male patient under 18 who had a stem cell transplant for acute lymphoblastic leukemia, so the T cells may come from the graft donor. Sequenced material: PBMCs, mostly from graft donor cells, taken 180 days after TCRalphabeta/CD19-depleted stem cell transplant. Recombination connected TRBV7-2 to TRBJ2-4, with an unclear D gene assignment. The CDR3 amino acid sequence is: CASSPSRGSGIQYF. The DNA sequence is as follows: TGTGCCAGCAGCCCTTCGCGAGGTTCGGGCATTCAGTACTTC.